Below, 24 T cell receptor beta chains from the same sample are listed, as sequenced in a study of shared clonotypes between healthy human individuals. Repertoires were generated with immunoSEQ multiplex PCR, while TCRdb's copy carries only in-frame clones and drops some. The sample lists about 1 million clones; approximately 72% were seen once. The source material was memory CD4+ T cells sorted from blood. Subset specified: CD45RA-negative fraction. The receptors derive from a man between 18 and 29 years old in good health.

This chain uses TRBV5-1 with TRBJ1-1; no firm D call. The V end was cut by 2 bases, the J end by 3 bases, with 11 bases between. Germline V gene lookup returns CDR1 SGHRS and CDR2 YFSETQ. The length of the CDR3 is 14 residues. The CDR3 DNA reads as TGCGCCAGCAGCTTTGGAACGGTAGACACTGAAGCTTTCTTT. Protein sequence: CASSFGTVDTEAFF.

This rearrangement joins TRBV6-5 to TRBJ2-7, with no clear D. The CDR3 covers 16 residues. Looked up from germline, CDR1 is MNHEY and CDR2 is SVGAGI. Trimming took 0 bases from V and 4 from J, leaving 16 bases between them. The CDR3 coding sequence is TGTGCCAGCAGTTACTCGATTCAGCAGCTCAAATACGAGCAGTACTTC. As protein: CASSYSIQQLKYEQYF.

V and J are TRBV4-3 and TRBJ1-4; D unresolved. Germline CDR1 is LGHNA and CDR2 is YSLEER. The length of the CDR3 is 12 residues. V was pared by 0 bases and J by 8 bases, with 4 bases between. The CDR3 protein is CASSQEGEKLFF. DNA of the CDR3: TGCGCCAGCAGCCAAGAGGGAGAAAAACTGTTTTTT.

This clone was counted between two and nine times. The chain uses TRBV10-1 and TRBJ1-1, with D hard to call. The CDR3 has 15 residues. Per the germline V gene, CDR1 is WNHNN and CDR2 is SYGVQD (reference sequence). V shed 0 bases and J shed 4 bases, with 12 bases lying between them. CDR3 sequence: CASSESGRVSTEAFF. The CDR3 DNA sequence: TGCGCCAGCAGTGAGTCAGGGCGGGTGAGCACTGAAGCTTTCTTT.

The chain carries TRBV6-1 and TRBJ2-5, with a possible D match to TRBD2 (5 bases). The J call may be mistaken, given a closer DNA end match to TRBJ2-7. CDR3 size: 14 residues. CDR1 is MNHNS, CDR2 SASEGT, per germline. The CDR3 region has the DNA TGTGCCAGCAGTGAACAAGGCGGGCGGTACGAGCAGTACTTC. It is translated as CASSEQGGRYEQYF.

The V call is TRBV19, the J call TRBJ2-1; 11 bases are shared with TRBD1. Germline V gene sequence: CDR1 LNHDA, CDR2 SQIVND (reference sequence). V lost 6 bases to trimming and J lost 8 bases; unmatched junction nucleotides: 9. The CDR3 sequence is 15 residues long. The CDR3 DNA follows: TGTGCCAGTAGGGATGGACAGGGGGCTCGGGATGAGCAGTTCTTC. Translating gives CASRDGQGARDEQFF.

This clone was seen a few times. In the same sample, other DNA sequences code for this CDR3. The genes are TRBV7-6 and TRBJ1-1; D not resolved. V was shortened by 1 base and J by 1 base, with 4 bases between the two germline ends. The CDR3 is made up of 13 amino acids. Germline V gives CDR1 SGHVS, CDR2 FNYEAQ. This chain's CDR3 is CASSLGTNTEAFF. The CDR3 DNA is TGTGCCAGCAGCTTAGGAACGAACACTGAAGCTTTCTTT.

The rearrangement joins TRBV30 to TRBJ2-5; 11 nucleotides match TRBD2. CDR1 GTSNPN and CDR2 SVGIG come from the germline V gene (reference sequence). The CDR3 is made up of 13 amino acids. The trim removed 3 bases at V and 4 bases at J, leaving 1 base unmatched. The CDR3 loop reads CAWRLAGGETQYF. The CDR3 coding sequence is TGTGCCTGGAGGCTAGCGGGAGGAGAGACCCAGTACTTC.

The chain carries TRBV19 and TRBJ2-6; unclear D gene. Germline V gene lookup returns CDR1 LNHDA and CDR2 SQIVND (reference sequence). V dropped 3 bases and J dropped 0 bases, with 6 bases sitting between them. The CDR3 has 15 residues. The CDR3 DNA follows: TGTGCCAGTAGTATTGAGGACTCTGGGGCCAACGTCCTGACTTTC. It translates to CASSIEDSGANVLTF.

This chain connects TRBV6-1 to TRBJ1-4, with a weak D call TRBD1 (5 bases). Trimming took 6 bases from V and 6 from J, leaving 14 bases between them. CDR3 length: 14 amino acids. In germline, CDR1 is MNHNS, CDR2 SASEGT. The CDR3 DNA reads as TGTGCCAGCAGCAGGACGGGGGTGGATGAAAAACTGTTTTTT. Its translation is CASSRTGVDEKLFF.

This chain uses TRBV28 with TRBJ1-4; 7 bases are shared with TRBD1. CDR3 length: 14 amino acids. V lost 6 bases to trimming and J lost 5 bases; unmatched junction nucleotides: 6. CDR1 is MDHEN, CDR2 SYDVKM, per germline. The CDR3 is CASRSSGGNEKLFF. For the CDR3, the DNA is TGTGCCAGCAGATCATCAGGGGGGAATGAAAAACTGTTTTTT.

The CDR3 reads CASSTDENEQFF. The DNA for the CDR3 is TGTGCCAGCAGTACGGACGAGAATGAGCAGTTCTTC. The chain combines TRBV2 with TRBJ2-1; the D is unclear. The CDR3 length is 12 residues. The V and J ends lost 5 bases and 7 bases respectively, with 9 bases between them. The germline V gene encodes CDR1 SNHLY and CDR2 FYNNEI.

With regard to this clone: One end of the junction is discordant with germline, which a read error may explain. The chain recombines TRBV5-1 with TRBJ1-4; a possible D gene is TRBD1 (6 bases). This CDR3 is 13 amino acids long. Germline V lookup: CDR1 SGHRS, CDR2 YFSETQ. The CDR3 nucleotides are TGCGCCAGCAGAGAAAACAGGGATGAGAAACTGTTTTTT. It specifies CASRENRDEKLFF. Based on the CDR3 plus reference TRBV5-1 and TRBJ1-4, the full variable domain is KAGVTQTPRYLIKTRGQQVTLSCSPISGHRSVSWYQQTPGQGLQFLFEYFSETQRNKGNFPGRFSGRQFSNSRSEMNVSTLELGDSALYLCASRENRDEKLFFGSGTQLSVL.

The chain couples TRBV25-1 to TRBJ1-2; D call uncertain. Germline V gives CDR1 MGHDK, CDR2 SYGVNS. The CDR3 is 14 residues long. V dropped 3 bases and J dropped 5 bases, with 13 bases sitting between them. CDR3 sequence (DNA): TGTGCCAGCAGTGATATCGGCCCAACTTATGGCTACACCTTC. Translation gives CASSDIGPTYGYTF.

A few counts support this clone. The chain couples TRBV29-1 to TRBJ2-7, with TRBD2 identical over 8 bases. J lost 2 bases, V lost 6 bases, and 9 bases had no gene match. CDR3 length equals 14 residues. Germline CDR1 reads SQVTM; CDR2 reads ANQGSEA. In DNA form, the CDR3 reads TGCAGCGTACGAGGGGGACTAGGGGCCTACGAGCAGTACTTC. It specifies CSVRGGLGAYEQYF.

This clone was counted a few times. The chain couples TRBV7-2 to TRBJ1-6; no firm D call. The CDR3 runs 13 residues. Germline assignment: CDR1 SGHTA and CDR2 FQGNSA. V gave up 1 base and J gave up 9 bases, with 7 bases separating them. The CDR3 here is CASSLEARSPLHF. The CDR3 DNA sequence: TGTGCCAGCAGCTTAGAGGCTCGTTCACCCCTCCACTTT.

The chain has TRBV29-1 and TRBJ2-7, with 12 bases matching TRBD1. The CDR3 contains 12 residues. Germline CDR1 and CDR2: SQVTM and ANQGSEA. V was clipped by 6 bases and J by 7 bases; unmatched bases: 4. The CDR3 sequence: CSVGQGAREQYF. The CDR3 nucleotides are TGCAGCGTGGGACAGGGGGCGAGGGAGCAGTACTTC.

V is TRBV10-2 and J is TRBJ1-4; 8 bases align to TRBD1. The CDR3 has 14 amino acids. CDR1 is WSHSY and CDR2 is SAAADI in the germline V gene. The trim removed 5 bases at V and 7 bases at J, leaving 6 bases unmatched. The CDR3 loop reads CASSTGTGVEKLFF. As DNA, the CDR3 is TGCGCCAGCAGTACCGGGACAGGAGTTGAAAAACTGTTTTTT.

This chain links TRBV7-2 with TRBJ1-2; D perhaps matches TRBD1 (5 bases). The V gene's germline CDR1 is SGHTA and CDR2 FQGNSA. This CDR3 is built from 14 residues. The germline V and J ends were trimmed by 2 bases and 6 bases, with 13 bases remaining between them. The DNA of the CDR3 is TGTGCCAGCAGCTTACAGACGGGGCCCGATGGCTACACCTTC. It codes for CASSLQTGPDGYTF.

Concerning this clone: Other DNA sequences from this sample encode an identical CDR3 as well. The J gene is TRBJ2-7, the V gene TRBV18; 11 bases fit TRBD2. Trimming took 3 bases from V and 2 from J; bases not matched to a gene: 3. The germline CDR1 and CDR2 sequences are KGHSH and LQKENI. The CDR3 runs to 15 residues. CDR3 protein: CASSPGTSGTYEQYF. CDR3 sequence (DNA): TGTGCCAGCTCACCCGGGACTAGCGGCACCTACGAGCAGTACTTC. Supplemented by reference TRBV18 and TRBJ2-7, the full variable domain reads NAGVMQNPRHLVRRRGQEARLRCSPMKGHSHVYWYRQLPEEGLKFMVYLQKENIIDESGMPKERFSAEFPKEGPSILRIQQVVRGDSAAYFCASSPGTSGTYEQYFGPGTRLTVT.

The chain uses TRBV5-1 and TRBJ2-3, with TRBD2 matching 7 bases. The junction had 5 bases not matched to a gene; V was cut back by 3 bases and J by 1 base. The germline CDR1 and CDR2 sequences are SGHRS and YFSETQ. This CDR3 region has 15 residues. CDR3 sequence: CASSSTSLGTDTQYF. The CDR3 DNA follows: TGCGCCAGCAGCTCGACTAGCCTTGGCACAGATACGCAGTATTTT.

In this sample, this clone turned up a few times. This chain links TRBV2 with TRBJ2-1, with 10 bases aligning to TRBD2. The CDR3 totals 18 residues. CDR1 and CDR2 (germline): SNHLY, FYNNEI. Unmatched junction bases numbered 5, after V lost 0 bases and J lost 0 bases. The CDR3 sequence is CASSEARLAGASYNEQFF. The CDR3 DNA follows: TGTGCCAGCAGTGAAGCGCGGCTAGCGGGGGCCTCCTACAATGAGCAGTTCTTC.

This clone appeared once. The junction departs from the called germline gene at one end, perhaps through a read error. The chain uses TRBV7-2 and TRBJ1-2; 7 positions agree with TRBD1. CDR1 is SGHTA and CDR2 is FQGNSA in the germline V gene. This CDR3 comprises 11 residues. CDR3 in amino acids: CASSLDRVRRF. Written as DNA, the CDR3 is TGTGCCAGCAGCCTCGACAGGGTTCGGCGCTTC.

This clone was recorded once. This chain links TRBV10-1 with TRBJ2-5; D might be TRBD1 or TRBD2, each matching 5 bases. CDR1 WNHNN and CDR2 SYGVQD come from the germline V gene (reference sequence). The CDR3 sequence is 15 residues long. V dropped 3 bases and J dropped 5 bases, with 16 bases sitting between them. As DNA, the CDR3 is TGCGCCAGCAGTGAAGGTGGGACCTCCCAGGAGACCCAGTACTTC. This sequence encodes CASSEGGTSQETQYF.